Listed here are 17 T cell receptor beta chains from one sample, sequenced in a study of T cell changes during pregnancy in multiple sclerosis. Libraries were prepared by immunoSEQ multiplex PCR; TCRdb keeps only in-frame clonotypes and omits some of them. This sample carries 25,000 to 35,000 clones, 89% of them seen once, and the ten largest clones take more than 9%. Sequencing was performed on CD8+ T cells from peripheral blood mononuclear cells, taken in the second trimester of pregnancy. The receptors here all came from a female donor with multiple sclerosis, enrolled in a pregnancy study.

The sample holds one count of this clone. The V gene is TRBV5-6, the J gene TRBJ2-3; maybe TRBD2 (5 bases). V dropped 0 bases and J dropped 4 bases, with 6 bases sitting between them. The length of the CDR3 is 13 residues. Germline lookup yields CDR1 SGHDT and CDR2 YYEEEE. The CDR3 region has the DNA TGTGCCAGCAGCTTGGGGACTTCAGATACGCAGTATTTT. This codes for CASSLGTSDTQYF.

This chain joins TRBV9 and TRBJ1-2; D is perhaps TRBD1 (5 bases). The germline V gene encodes CDR1 SGDLS and CDR2 YYNGEE. The CDR3 sequence is 14 residues long. Trimming pared 0 bases from V and 1 base from J, leaving 7 bases between. In DNA form, the CDR3 reads TGTGCCAGCAGCGTAGGAGACAGTAACTATGGCTACACCTTC. It codes for CASSVGDSNYGYTF. Full variable domain (rest looked up from reference TRBV9 and TRBJ1-2): DSGVTQTPKHLITATGQRVTLRCSPRSGDLSVYWYQQSLDQGLQFLIQYYNGEERAKGNILERFSAQQFPDLHSELNLSSLELGDSALYFCASSVGDSNYGYTFGSGTRLTVV.

The chain is built from TRBV28 and TRBJ2-3, with 8 positions matching TRBD1. The germline CDR1 and CDR2 sequences are MDHEN and SYDVKM. CDR3 size: 15 residues. J gave up 0 bases and V 6 bases, and 5 bases lay outside the gene matches. In nucleotides, the CDR3 is TGTGCCAGCAGCCTCAGGGGGCTAAGCACAGATACGCAGTATTTT. Translation gives CASSLRGLSTDTQYF.

This clone was recorded once. The rearrangement uses TRBV7-9 and TRBJ1-4; D may be TRBD1 (5 bases). Germline V gene sequence: CDR1 SEHNR, CDR2 FQNEAQ (reference sequence). Trimming took off 1 base at V and 6 bases at J, with 15 bases between the two ends. The CDR3 loop spans 16 amino acids. Written as DNA, the CDR3 is TGTGCCAGCAGCTTAGAGGACAACGACGCGGATGAAAAACTGTTTTTT. It is translated as CASSLEDNDADEKLFF.

The genes are TRBV7-9 and TRBJ2-1, with 7 bases lining up with TRBD2. The CDR3 is 14 residues long. The V gene's germline CDR1 is SEHNR and CDR2 FQNEAQ (reference sequence). V trimming: 2 bases; J trimming: 5 bases; junction bases outside the gene matches: 3. The DNA for the CDR3 is TGTGCCAGCAGCTTACCGGGGGGAAACAATGAGCAGTTCTTC. It encodes CASSLPGGNNEQFF.

The V gene is TRBV6-1, the J gene TRBJ1-3, with 8 bases identical to TRBD1. This CDR3 region has 16 residues. Germline CDR1 MNHNS, CDR2 SASEGT. The junction had 8 bases not matched to a gene; V was cut back by 3 bases and J by 4 bases. This CDR3 reads CASSDLDGTGGNTIYF. CDR3 DNA sequence: TGTGCCAGCAGTGATTTGGACGGGACAGGAGGAAACACCATATATTTT.

Remarks on this clone: Its ends do not fully match the called genes, so a read error is possible. J is TRBJ2-7 and V is TRBV7-9, with a weak D call TRBD1 (5 bases). The V gene's germline CDR1 is SEHNR and CDR2 FQNEAQ (reference sequence). The CDR3 is 12 residues long. As DNA, the CDR3 is TGTGCCAGCAGCTTGGGGCGTTCCCTTCCCCGCTTC. Protein sequence: CASSLGRSLPRF.

The genes are TRBV29-1 and TRBJ1-4; 9 nucleotides align to TRBD1. V dropped 2 bases and J dropped 9; count of bases not matched to a gene: 10. This CDR3 is 15 amino acids long. Looked up from germline, CDR1 is SQVTM and CDR2 is ANQGSEA. The CDR3 DNA is TGCAGCGTTGAAATCCGGGACAGGGCCGGGAAAAAACTGTTTTTT. It yields the protein CSVEIRDRAGKKLFF.

The chain joins TRBV6-5 to TRBJ2-5; D remains unclear. V was trimmed by 1 base and J by 2 bases, leaving 8 bases between them. The CDR3 sequence is 14 residues long. In germline, CDR1 is MNHEY, CDR2 SVGAGI. The DNA for the CDR3 is TGTGCCAGCAGTTACTTAGGCAGGCAAGAGACCCAGTACTTC. This encodes CASSYLGRQETQYF.

The chain joins TRBV2 to TRBJ1-5; D is uncertain. CDR3 length equals 17 residues. The V end lost 5 bases, the J end lost 1 base, and 18 bases lay between the germline ends. The germline V gene has CDR1 SNHLY and CDR2 FYNNEI. The CDR3 DNA reads TGTGCCAGCAGTCGCGAGGGAGGCTGGCGGAGCAATCAGCCCCAGCATTTT. This translates into CASSREGGWRSNQPQHF.

V and J are TRBV9 and TRBJ2-7, with TRBD1 matching 8 bases. The CDR3 sequence is 16 residues long. The V and J ends lost 3 bases and 3 bases, in that order; junction bases with no gene match: 11. Germline CDR1 is SGDLS and CDR2 is YYNGEE. The CDR3 spells CASSDAGGFPGYEQYF. The CDR3 DNA reads as TGTGCCAGCAGCGACGCAGGGGGCTTCCCCGGCTACGAGCAGTACTTC.

The chain combines TRBV6-1 with TRBJ2-5; 8 nucleotides agree with TRBD1. The CDR3 is made up of 15 amino acids. J gave up 0 bases and V 5 bases, and 5 bases lay outside the gene matches. Germline lookup yields CDR1 MNHNS and CDR2 SASEGT. The CDR3 loop is CASSSDRAYQETQYF. The CDR3 region has the DNA TGTGCCAGCAGTTCGGACAGGGCGTACCAAGAGACCCAGTACTTC.

V usage is TRBV7-9 and J usage is TRBJ2-7, with 12 nucleotides matching TRBD2. V gave up 5 bases and J gave up 5 bases; unmatched junction bases: 4. CDR1 SEHNR and CDR2 FQNEAQ come from the germline V gene (reference sequence). CDR3 length equals 14 residues. This CDR3 is CASSAGLAGNEQYF. DNA of the CDR3: TGTGCCAGCAGCGCAGGACTAGCGGGGAACGAGCAGTACTTC.

The chain uses TRBV6-6 and TRBJ1-1; 7 nucleotides agree with TRBD1. The CDR3 totals 13 residues. V shed 8 bases and J 6 bases; nucleotides not matched to a gene: 9. Germline values: CDR1 MNHNY, CDR2 SVGAGI (reference sequence). The CDR3 reads CASAGQADSEAFF. CDR3 DNA sequence: TGTGCCAGCGCAGGACAGGCGGATTCTGAAGCTTTCTTT.

The rearrangement links TRBV6-6 to TRBJ1-5, with TRBD1 matching 7 bases. With 7 bases clipped from V and 4 bases from J, the junction kept 10 bases outside the gene matches. This CDR3 has 15 amino acids. The germline V gene has CDR1 MNHNY and CDR2 SVGAGI (reference sequence). The CDR3 protein is CASTQTGKKNQPQHF. CDR3 DNA: TGTGCCAGCACTCAGACAGGGAAGAAAAATCAGCCCCAGCATTTT.

This rearrangement joins TRBV10-3 to TRBJ1-2, with D perhaps TRBD1 (5 bases). Germline assignment: CDR1 ENHRY and CDR2 SYGVKD. The CDR3 spans 15 residues. Trimming took off 4 bases at V and 4 bases at J, with 16 bases between the two ends. CDR3 nucleotides: TGTGCCATCAGTGGAGTAGTGGACAAGGGCTATGGCTACACCTTC. This encodes CAISGVVDKGYGYTF.

The chain combines TRBV7-9 with TRBJ2-3; D gene uncertain. The CDR3 loop spans 14 amino acids. In germline, CDR1 is SEHNR, CDR2 FQNEAQ (reference sequence). The ends were cut back, 1 base at V and 4 bases at J, with 9 bases in the middle. The CDR3: CASSLVTSADTQYF. The CDR3 DNA is TGTGCCAGCAGCTTAGTCACGAGCGCAGATACGCAGTATTTT.